The clone carrying this T cell receptor beta chain occurred a few times. As yet, its antigen is unknown. This entry is derived from a study of beta chain features in type 1 diabetes. Each population that was sorted was more than 98% pure. Study observations and caveats: The study notes PCR might favor shorter templates equally in patients and controls. Type 1 diabetes patients showed a moderate but significant shortening of TCRB CDR3s in all four CD4+ subsets.

Expressed TCRB transcripts were sequenced because the isolated RNA had all been reverse transcribed beforehand. Sequenced naive, central memory and regulatory T cell samples produced an average of roughly 3.9 million reads. Repertoires were generated with immunoSEQ multiplex PCR, while TCRdb's copy carries only in-frame clones and drops some. The sample gives roughly 150,000 clones, roughly 60% of which show up once; roughly 0.089% is in the top ten. CDR3 length equals 14 residues. Germline values: CDR1 SQVTM, CDR2 ANQGSEA. V usage is TRBV29-1 and J usage is TRBJ1-6; no firm D call. The TCR comes from a man aged 25 to 45 with type 1 diabetes. The sample comprised naive CD4+ T cells from blood. Written as DNA, the CDR3 is TGCAGACTGCAGGAGAGCTCCTATAATTCACCCCTCCACTTT. Amino acid sequence: CRLQESSYNSPLHF.